This T cell receptor beta chain was captured in a study of T cell responses to AZD1222 COVID-19 vaccine. This table comes from immunoSEQ multiplex PCR, and its TCRdb copy is limited to in-frame clones, with some not included. This sample has roughly 100,000 clones, with 86% found just once. This CDR3 spans 17 amino acids. Germline V CDR1 and CDR2: GTSNPN, SVGIG (reference sequence). Deletions cut 6 bases from V and 3 bases from J, with 24 bases between. V usage is TRBV30 and J usage is TRBJ1-3, with D uncertain. The origin of this receptor is an adult in good health. Sample: peripheral blood, taken on day 0 of AZD1222 vaccination. The CDR3 is CACYEMYRRSLGNTIYF. In nucleotides, the CDR3 is TGTGCCTGCTATGAAATGTACCGGAGGAGCCTTGGAAACACCATATATTTT. The entire variable domain, with the rest obtained from reference TRBV30 and TRBJ1-3, is as follows: SQTIHQWPATLVQPVGSPLSLECTVEGTSNPNLYWYRQAAGRGLQLLFYSVGIGQISSEVPQNLSASRPQDRQFILSSKKLLLSDSGFYLCACYEMYRRSLGNTIYFGEGSWLTVV.